Listed below are T cell receptor beta chains from one sample, sequenced in a study of shared clonotypes between healthy human individuals. Clones were read by immunoSEQ multiplex PCR, and TCRdb kept only the in-frame ones, dropping some. The sample includes under 2.5 million clones, 80% to 95% of them seen just once. Sequencing was carried out using naive CD4+ T cells from PBMCs. The receptors originated from a man younger than 35 in good health. Some clones in this sample may be carry-over from other donors' samples. Each CDR3 is given with its conserved first and last residue. A D gene is named only where the DNA matches it firmly. Only some rows state a clone size, as once, few, many or a class for expanded clones.

cdr3_aa: CATSSPQREDWETQYF; cdr3_nt: TGTGCCACCAGCAGCCCTCAGCGGGAGGATTGGGAGACCCAGTACTTC; v_call: TRBV15; d_call: TRBD2; clone_size: .; j_call: TRBJ2-5
cdr3_aa: CASSGGPGAWNTGELFF; cdr3_nt: TGTGCCAGCAGTGGAGGCCCAGGGGCCTGGAACACCGGGGAGCTGTTTTTT; v_call: TRBV2; d_call: .; clone_size: .; j_call: TRBJ2-2
cdr3_aa: CASSLNGYSYNEQFF; cdr3_nt: TGTGCCAGCAGCTTAAACGGCTACTCCTACAATGAGCAGTTCTTC; v_call: TRBV7-9; d_call: .; clone_size: once; j_call: TRBJ2-1
cdr3_aa: CASNVASSGNTIYF; cdr3_nt: TGTGCCAGTAATGTGGCCAGCTCTGGAAACACCATATATTTT; v_call: TRBV19; d_call: .; clone_size: once; j_call: TRBJ1-3
cdr3_aa: CASTRRGGYNEQFF; cdr3_nt: TGTGCCAGCACTCGGAGGGGGGGTTACAATGAGCAGTTCTTC; v_call: TRBV28; d_call: .; clone_size: .; j_call: TRBJ2-1
cdr3_aa: CASTPRGTGYTF; cdr3_nt: TGTGCCAGCACCCCCCGGGGGACTGGCTACACCTTC; v_call: TRBV6-6; d_call: .; clone_size: .; j_call: TRBJ1-2
cdr3_aa: CASSWDRLSYEQYF; cdr3_nt: TGTGCCAGCAGTTGGGACCGTCTTTCCTACGAGCAGTACTTC; v_call: TRBV2; d_call: .; clone_size: .; j_call: TRBJ2-7
cdr3_aa: CASSFDVNYGYTF; cdr3_nt: TGTGCCAGCAGCTTTGACGTTAACTATGGCTACACCTTC; v_call: TRBV5-5; d_call: .; clone_size: .; j_call: TRBJ1-2
cdr3_aa: CAWRGDSGLFF; cdr3_nt: TGTGCCTGGAGAGGGGACAGCGGATTGTTTTTT; v_call: TRBV30; d_call: TRBD1; clone_size: .; j_call: TRBJ2-2
cdr3_aa: CASSGQPGGSFNEQFF; cdr3_nt: TGCGCCAGCAGCGGTCAACCCGGGGGAAGTTTCAATGAGCAGTTCTTC; v_call: TRBV4-1; d_call: .; clone_size: once; j_call: TRBJ2-1
cdr3_aa: CAWKGTGVALF; cdr3_nt: TGTGCCTGGAAGGGAACAGGGGTGGCTCTCTTT; v_call: TRBV30; d_call: TRBD1; clone_size: once; j_call: TRBJ1-1
cdr3_aa: CASSPRQGSTNEKLFF; cdr3_nt: TGCGCCAGCAGCCCTAGACAGGGTTCGACTAATGAAAAACTGTTTTTT; v_call: TRBV5-1; d_call: TRBD1; clone_size: few; j_call: TRBJ1-4
cdr3_aa: CASSTSAGPETQYF; cdr3_nt: TGTGCCAGCAGCACCTCCGCAGGCCCAGAGACCCAGTACTTC; v_call: TRBV5-4; d_call: .; clone_size: .; j_call: TRBJ2-5
cdr3_aa: CAWSGQGREAQHF; cdr3_nt: TGTGCCTGGAGTGGGCAGGGTAGGGAAGCCCAGCATTTT; v_call: TRBV30; d_call: .; clone_size: few; j_call: TRBJ1-5
cdr3_aa: CASSVGQHQETQYF; cdr3_nt: TGTGCCAGCAGCGTTGGACAGCACCAAGAGACCCAGTACTTC; v_call: TRBV9; d_call: .; clone_size: .; j_call: TRBJ2-5